This T cell receptor beta chain emerged from a study of blood T cell repertoires in COVID-19. Methods used by the authors: Counts of nucleated cells, estimated from reference gene primer amplification, were obtained. Profiled with immunoSEQ multiplex PCR; TCRdb holds only in-frame clones, not every one. The D gene and trimming were derived from the DNA, and the V and J assignments and clone size from that table. The data show 200,000 to 250,000 clones, with about four fifths seen just once and about 3.9% held by the top ten. The age range of participants was about 18 to 100 years, with residence in some 25 US areas. Clinical history as reported by participants underpinned cohort assignment. Individuals in the exposed group had encountered a COVID-19 case within 2 weeks preceding study entry. J gave up 4 bases and V 3 bases, and 3 bases lay outside the gene matches. The length of the CDR3 is 14 residues. Per the germline V gene, CDR1 is SGHNT and CDR2 is YENEEA.

Material: PBMCs or T cells enriched from blood (not recorded which). The chain uses TRBV11-3 and TRBJ2-3; 8 nucleotides agree with TRBD1. The sequence was obtained from a woman between 40 and 50 years old who had been exposed to COVID-19. The CDR3 nucleotides are TGTGCCAGCAGCTTGGGGACAGGAGCAGATACGCAGTATTTT. Protein: CASSLGTGADTQYF.